This TCR beta chain was sequenced for a study of control samples from healthy donors and cancer patients. The protocol was immunoSEQ multiplex PCR, while the TCRdb copy is restricted to in-frame clones and leaves out a portion. The sample holds tens of thousands of clones, around 87% seen once. The J segment lost 4 bases and the V segment lost 0 bases, leaving 3 bases of the junction unmatched. CDR1 and CDR2 (germline): SGHRS, YFSETQ. The CDR3 runs 15 residues. This clonotype was sampled from a woman aged 55 to 70 with lung cancer. The genes are TRBV5-1 and TRBJ2-2; 7 positions agree with TRBD2. The sample was PBMCs. The CDR3 DNA reads TGCGCCAGCAGCTTGGAACTAGCGATCACCGGGGAGCTGTTTTTT. Its translation: CASSLELAITGELFF.